These 18 T cell receptor beta chains came from one sample sequenced in a study of T cell responses to AZD1222 COVID-19 vaccine. Profiling relied on immunoSEQ multiplex PCR, and the TCRdb table lists in-frame clones only, not all of them. The table shows 85,000 to 130,000 clones, with almost 90% occurring only once. The sample consisted of peripheral blood, taken on day 0 of AZD1222 vaccination. These receptors all stem from an adult in good health.

The V call is TRBV19, the J call TRBJ2-7; 8 bases fit TRBD2. CDR1 and CDR2 from the germline V gene are LNHDA and SQIVND (reference sequence). V was clipped by 5 bases and J by 5 bases; unmatched bases: 5. The CDR3 has 13 amino acids. The CDR3 loop reads CASSGGRLDEQYF. CDR3 nucleotides: TGTGCCAGTAGTGGCGGGAGGTTAGACGAGCAGTACTTC.

The table lists this clone with a few counts. The chain has TRBV20-1 and TRBJ1-3; unclear D gene. V gave up 6 bases and J gave up 4 bases, with 7 bases separating them. CDR1 and CDR2 (germline): DFQATT, SNEGSKA (reference sequence). CDR3 length: 11 residues. CDR3 loop: CSARFGNTIYF. For the CDR3, the DNA is TGCAGTGCCCGATTCGGAAACACCATATATTTT.

The CDR3 DNA reads as TGTGCCAGCAGTTTACCCAGCGGGAGCCCGGCCGGGGAGCTGTTTTTT. It yields the protein CASSLPSGSPAGELFF. The rearrangement links TRBV6-5 to TRBJ2-2; 8 bases are shared with TRBD2. This CDR3 has 16 amino acids. The V and J ends lost 4 bases and 6 bases, in that order; junction bases with no gene match: 10. Germline-derived CDR1 and CDR2 are MNHEY and SVGAGI.

The chain joins TRBV5-1 to TRBJ1-5, with 7 bases identical to TRBD1. CDR3 size: 14 residues. The ends lost 7 bases at V and 4 bases at J; junction bases unmatched: 8. CDR1 is SGHRS and CDR2 is YFSETQ in the germline V gene. The CDR3 sequence: CASATGQPNQPQHF. DNA of the CDR3: TGCGCCAGCGCCACGGGACAGCCTAATCAGCCCCAGCATTTT.

J is TRBJ2-3 and V is TRBV24-1; 9 nucleotides agree with TRBD1. V shed 3 bases and J 1 base; nucleotides not matched to a gene: 4. This CDR3 spans 16 amino acids. Germline CDR1 KGHDR, CDR2 SFDVKD. CDR3 sequence (DNA): TGTGCCACCAGTGATACAGGACAGGGGCGCACAGATACGCAGTATTTT. It specifies CATSDTGQGRTDTQYF.

This chain uses TRBV27 with TRBJ1-4, with TRBD1 as a possible D gene (5 bases). Germline assignment: CDR1 MNHEY and CDR2 SMNVEV (reference sequence). The CDR3 length is 13 residues. Trimming shortened V by 5 bases and J by 5 bases, and 9 bases separated the two germline ends. CDR3 DNA: TGTGCCAGCAGTAGGGGACTGAATGAAAAACTGTTTTTT. Its protein is CASSRGLNEKLFF.

The rearrangement uses TRBV11-1 and TRBJ1-1; D remains unclear. With 5 bases removed from V and 7 bases from J, the gap between germline ends came to 14 bases. In germline, CDR1 is SGHAT, CDR2 FQDESV (reference sequence). The CDR3 covers 13 residues. The CDR3 is CASSRGERFEAFF. CDR3 DNA sequence: TGTGCCAGCAGCCGCGGGGAGAGATTTGAAGCTTTCTTT.

The chain recombines TRBV5-6 with TRBJ2-7; D possibly uses TRBD1 or TRBD2 (5 bases each). Deletions cut 1 base from V and 3 bases from J, with 11 bases between. This CDR3 contains 14 residues. Germline assignment: CDR1 SGHDT and CDR2 YYEEEE. The CDR3 coding sequence is TGTGCCAGCAGCTTGACAGGAGGAGGCTACGAGCAGTACTTC. Translating it yields CASSLTGGGYEQYF.

The chain joins TRBV10-3 to TRBJ2-7, with 10 nucleotides matching TRBD2. The CDR3 is 14 residues long. The V gene's germline CDR1 is ENHRY and CDR2 SYGVKD. V lost 4 bases and J lost 3; bases outside the gene matches: 3. The CDR3, as DNA: TGTGCCATCAGTGGAGAGCGGGAGGGCTACGAGCAGTACTTC. It encodes CAISGEREGYEQYF.

This sequence joins TRBV10-1 and TRBJ1-4, with 7 positions matching TRBD1. Trimming removed 5 bases from V and 0 bases from J; junction bases left unmatched: 0. CDR3 length: 14 residues. Per germline, CDR1 WNHNN and CDR2 SYGVQD (reference sequence). The CDR3 coding sequence is TGCGCCAGCAGTACAGGGGCAACTAATGAAAAACTGTTTTTT. Translation: CASSTGATNEKLFF.

This sequence joins TRBV13 and TRBJ1-4, with D uncertain. CDR1 and CDR2 from the germline V gene are PRHDT and FYEKMQ (reference sequence). The germline V and J ends were trimmed by 8 bases and 11 bases, with 18 bases remaining between them. This CDR3 region has 13 residues. This chain's CDR3 is CASCLSGYGKLFF. The CDR3 bases are TGTGCCAGCTGTTTAAGTGGGTATGGGAAACTGTTTTTT.

This clone came up once. The chain combines TRBV4-2 with TRBJ1-1; 9 nucleotides match TRBD1. Per the germline V gene, CDR1 is LGHNA and CDR2 is YNFKEQ. V lost 3 bases and J lost 4; bases outside the gene matches: 6. The CDR3 sequence is 15 residues long. CDR3 loop: CASSHGQGLVTEAFF. DNA for the CDR3: TGTGCCAGCAGCCACGGACAGGGGCTTGTCACTGAAGCTTTCTTT.

This chain joins TRBV15 and TRBJ1-5; possible D gene TRBD1, 6 bases. CDR1 LNHNV and CDR2 YYDKDF come from the germline V gene (reference sequence). The CDR3 contains 17 residues. The V and J ends lost 5 bases and 5 bases respectively, with 22 bases between them. CDR3: CATSRSLSAGADQPQHF. The CDR3 coding sequence is TGTGCCACCAGCCGAAGCCTCTCGGCAGGGGCCGATCAGCCCCAGCATTTT. The full variable domain, rest sourced from reference TRBV15 and TRBJ1-5, is DAMVIQNPRYQVTQFGKPVTLSCSQTLNHNVMYWYQQKSSQAPKLLFHYYDKDFNNEADTPDNFQSRRPNTSFCFLDIRSPGLGDTAMYLCATSRSLSAGADQPQHFGDGTRLSIL.

V and J are TRBV28 and TRBJ1-5, with no clear D. The germline V and J ends were trimmed by 6 bases and 1 base, with 19 bases remaining between them. The CDR3 length is 17 residues. The germline V gene has CDR1 MDHEN and CDR2 SYDVKM. CDR3 region: CASSKAPIVSSNQPQHF. The DNA for the CDR3 is TGTGCCAGCAGCAAAGCCCCGATAGTTTCGAGCAATCAGCCCCAGCATTTT.

V is TRBV5-8 and J is TRBJ1-2; a possible D gene is TRBD1 (5 bases). Germline V lookup: CDR1 SGHTS, CDR2 YDEGEE. This CDR3 is built from 15 residues. Between the trimmed V and J ends, which lost 2 bases and 2 bases, there was a span of 13 bases. CDR3 protein: CASSFPSGKNYGYTF. The CDR3 DNA follows: TGTGCCAGCAGCTTCCCTTCAGGGAAGAACTATGGCTACACCTTC.

The V and J genes are TRBV2 and TRBJ1-2; D unclear. Germline CDR1 is SNHLY and CDR2 is FYNNEI. V was shortened by 4 bases and J by 0 bases, with 3 bases between the two germline ends. The CDR3 runs to 12 residues. The CDR3 sequence is CASSGANYGYTF. The CDR3 DNA reads TGTGCCAGCAGTGGTGCTAACTATGGCTACACCTTC.

This chain uses TRBV6-5 with TRBJ1-5; no definite D call. V lost 6 bases and J lost 2, with 11 bases in between. Looked up from germline, CDR1 is MNHEY and CDR2 is SVGAGI. The CDR3 loop spans 14 amino acids. The CDR3 sequence is CASSPWVGNQPQHF. The CDR3 DNA reads TGTGCCAGCAGCCCCTGGGTGGGCAATCAGCCCCAGCATTTT.

The CDR3 DNA follows: TGTGCCAGCAGCTCGGTGGGACTAGCGGGAGGGCTCGGCACCGGGGAGCTGTTTTTT. This gives the protein CASSSVGLAGGLGTGELFF. The chain employs TRBV7-3 and TRBJ2-2, with TRBD2 identical over 16 bases. Germline V gene data show CDR1 as SGHTA and CDR2 as FQGTGA. The V and J ends lost 4 bases and 4 bases, in that order; junction bases with no gene match: 9. This CDR3 comprises 19 residues.